The source of this T cell receptor (beta chain) is a study of T-cell memory formation after mild COVID-19. In TCRdb, the 5' RACE reads were re-called with MiXCR into one record per CDR3 protein. In the table there are 250,000 to 300,000 distinct CDR3 sequences, roughly 16% of which are singletons. This clonotype was picked up many times. Its antigen is currently unknown. Overall study results and limits: Clones that contracted clustered mainly in CM and EM if CD4+ and in EMRA if CD8+.

V dropped 4 bases and J dropped 7 bases, with 17 bases sitting between them. The CDR3 runs to 15 residues. Germline CDR1 and CDR2: MNHEY and SMNVEV (reference sequence). The TCR originated in a man between 18 and 29 years old who had mild COVID-19 (a few samples of this study predate the infection). Cell type and time point are not known. Material for sequencing was PBMCs or a T cell subset sorted from them (not recorded which). The chain joins TRBV27 to TRBJ1-5; the D is unclear. CDR3 in amino acids: CASSSINGVGQPQHF. The CDR3 coding sequence is TGTGCCAGCAGTTCAATAAACGGGGTCGGGCAGCCCCAGCATTTT.